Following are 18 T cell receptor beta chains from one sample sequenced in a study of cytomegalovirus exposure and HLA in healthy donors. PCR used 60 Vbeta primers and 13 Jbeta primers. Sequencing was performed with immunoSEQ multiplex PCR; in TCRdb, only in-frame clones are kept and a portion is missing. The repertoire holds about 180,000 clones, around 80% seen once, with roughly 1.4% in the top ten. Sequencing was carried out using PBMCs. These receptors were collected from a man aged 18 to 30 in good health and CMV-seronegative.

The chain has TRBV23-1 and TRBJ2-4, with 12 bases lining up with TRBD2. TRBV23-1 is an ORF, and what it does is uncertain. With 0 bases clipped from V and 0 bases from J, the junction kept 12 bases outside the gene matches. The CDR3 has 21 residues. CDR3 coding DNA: TGCGCCAGCAGTCAATCGGGGGCTAGCGGGAGGGACCATCTAGCCAAAAACATTCAGTACTTC. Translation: CASSQSGASGRDHLAKNIQYF.

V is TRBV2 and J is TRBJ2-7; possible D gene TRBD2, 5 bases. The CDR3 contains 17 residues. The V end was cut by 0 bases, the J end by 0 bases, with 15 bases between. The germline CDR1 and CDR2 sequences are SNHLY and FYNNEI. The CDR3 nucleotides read TGTGCCAGCAGTGAAGCGCGAGGAGAGGACTTCTCCTACGAGCAGTACTTC. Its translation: CASSEARGEDFSYEQYF.

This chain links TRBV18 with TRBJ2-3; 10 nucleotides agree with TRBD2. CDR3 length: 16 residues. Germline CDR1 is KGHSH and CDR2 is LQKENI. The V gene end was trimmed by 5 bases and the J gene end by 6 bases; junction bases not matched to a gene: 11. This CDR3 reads CASSALLAGAGDTQYF. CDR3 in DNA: TGTGCCAGCTCAGCTCTCCTAGCGGGGGCCGGGGATACGCAGTATTTT.

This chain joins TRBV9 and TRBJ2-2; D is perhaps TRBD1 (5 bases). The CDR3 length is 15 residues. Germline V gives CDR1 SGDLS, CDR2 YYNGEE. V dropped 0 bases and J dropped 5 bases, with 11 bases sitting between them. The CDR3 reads CASSVARVGTGELFF. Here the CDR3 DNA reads TGTGCCAGCAGCGTAGCCAGGGTCGGGACCGGGGAGCTGTTTTTT.

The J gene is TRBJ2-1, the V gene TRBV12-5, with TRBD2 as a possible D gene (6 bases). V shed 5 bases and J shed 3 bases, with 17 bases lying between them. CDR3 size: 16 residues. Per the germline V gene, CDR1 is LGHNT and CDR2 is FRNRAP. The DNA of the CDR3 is TGTGCTAGTGGTCCCACAAATAGCGGCGACTACAATGAGCAGTTCTTC. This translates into CASGPTNSGDYNEQFF.

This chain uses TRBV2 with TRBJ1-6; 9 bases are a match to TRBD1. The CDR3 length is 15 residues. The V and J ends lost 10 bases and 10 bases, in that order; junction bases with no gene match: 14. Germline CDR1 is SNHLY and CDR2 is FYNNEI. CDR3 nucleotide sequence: TGTGCCACCAAAGAGGGGGGGACAGGGAACTCACCCCTCCACTTT. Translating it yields CATKEGGTGNSPLHF.

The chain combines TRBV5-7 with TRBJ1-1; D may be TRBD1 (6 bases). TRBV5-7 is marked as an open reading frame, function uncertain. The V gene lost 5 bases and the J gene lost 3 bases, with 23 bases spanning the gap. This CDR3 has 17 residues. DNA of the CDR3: TGTGCCAGCAGGCTGACGATAGAGGGGGTAGCTGACACTGAAGCTTTCTTT. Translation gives CASRLTIEGVADTEAFF.

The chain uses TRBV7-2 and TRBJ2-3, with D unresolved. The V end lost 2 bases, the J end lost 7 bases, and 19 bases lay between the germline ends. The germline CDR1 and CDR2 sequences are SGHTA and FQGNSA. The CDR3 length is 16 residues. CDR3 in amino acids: CASSLRSSGQVNTQYF. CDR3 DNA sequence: TGTGCCAGCAGCTTACGCTCTTCCGGTCAGGTTAATACGCAGTATTTT.

The chain's CDR3 is CASTKAGQGALSSTDTQYF. In nucleotides, the CDR3 is TGTGCCAGCACCAAAGCGGGACAGGGCGCTTTGTCTAGCACAGATACGCAGTATTTT. The chain employs TRBV5-6 and TRBJ2-3, with TRBD1 matching over 9 bases. The CDR3 loop spans 19 amino acids. Germline values: CDR1 SGHDT, CDR2 YYEEEE. V lost 6 bases to trimming and J lost 0 bases; unmatched junction nucleotides: 17. Drawing the rest from reference TRBV5-6 and TRBJ2-3, the complete variable domain is DAGVTQSPTHLIKTRGQQVTLRCSPKSGHDTVSWYQQALGQGPQFIFQYYEEEERQRGNFPDRFSGHQFPNYSSELNVNALLLGDSALYLCASTKAGQGALSSTDTQYFGPGTRLTVL.

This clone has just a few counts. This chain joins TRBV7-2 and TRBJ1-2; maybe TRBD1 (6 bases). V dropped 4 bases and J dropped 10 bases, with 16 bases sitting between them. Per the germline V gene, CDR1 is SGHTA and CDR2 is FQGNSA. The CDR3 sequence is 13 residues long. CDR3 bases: TGTGCCAGCAGCTGGGTAACTCAGGGGTTCTACACCTTC. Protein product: CASSWVTQGFYTF.

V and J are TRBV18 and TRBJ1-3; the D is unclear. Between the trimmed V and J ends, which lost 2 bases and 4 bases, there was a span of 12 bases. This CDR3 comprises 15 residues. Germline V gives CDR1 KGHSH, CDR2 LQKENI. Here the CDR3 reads CASSPSLSGGNTIYF. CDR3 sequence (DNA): TGTGCCAGCTCACCAAGTCTCAGCGGCGGAAACACCATATATTTT.

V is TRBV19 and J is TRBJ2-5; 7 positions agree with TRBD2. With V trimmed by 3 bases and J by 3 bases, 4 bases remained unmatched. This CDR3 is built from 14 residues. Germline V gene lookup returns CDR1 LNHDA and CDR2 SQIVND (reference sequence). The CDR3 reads CASSITAGKETQYF. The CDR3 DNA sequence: TGTGCCAGTAGTATCACAGCGGGGAAAGAGACCCAGTACTTC.

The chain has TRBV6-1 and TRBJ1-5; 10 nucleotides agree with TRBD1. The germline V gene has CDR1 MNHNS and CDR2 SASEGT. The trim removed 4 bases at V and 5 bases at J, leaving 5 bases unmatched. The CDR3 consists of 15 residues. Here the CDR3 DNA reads TGTGCCAGCAGTGCAGCGACAGGGGGCTATCAGCCCCAGCATTTT. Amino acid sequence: CASSAATGGYQPQHF.

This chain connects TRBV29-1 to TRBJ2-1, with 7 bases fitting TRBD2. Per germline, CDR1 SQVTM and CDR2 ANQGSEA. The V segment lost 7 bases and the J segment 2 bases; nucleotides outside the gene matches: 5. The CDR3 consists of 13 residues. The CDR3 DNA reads TGCAGCGCCGGGACTAAGACCTACAATGAGCAGTTCTTC. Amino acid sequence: CSAGTKTYNEQFF.

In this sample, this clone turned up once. The CDR3 DNA reads as TGCGCCAGCAGCCAAGATCCCAGCGGCACTGAAGCTTTCTTT. It encodes CASSQDPSGTEAFF. The chain has TRBV4-1 and TRBJ1-1, with no clear D. Germline CDR1 and CDR2: MGHRA and YSYEKL. There are 14 residues in the CDR3. V was cut by 0 bases and J by 4 bases, with 9 bases left in between.

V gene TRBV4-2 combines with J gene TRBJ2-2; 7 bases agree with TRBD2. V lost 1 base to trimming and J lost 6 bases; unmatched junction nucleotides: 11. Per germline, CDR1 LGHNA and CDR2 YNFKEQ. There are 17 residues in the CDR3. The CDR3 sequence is CASSQGGQRDAPGELFF. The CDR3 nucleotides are TGTGCCAGCAGCCAAGGGGGCCAGCGGGACGCCCCCGGGGAGCTGTTTTTT.

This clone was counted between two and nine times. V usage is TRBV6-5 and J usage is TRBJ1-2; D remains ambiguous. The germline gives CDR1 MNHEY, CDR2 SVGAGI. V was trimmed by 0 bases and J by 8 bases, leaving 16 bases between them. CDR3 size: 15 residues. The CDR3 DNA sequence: TGTGCCAGCAGTTACTCGATGGGAGGTTGGAGCGGCTACACCTTC. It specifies CASSYSMGGWSGYTF.

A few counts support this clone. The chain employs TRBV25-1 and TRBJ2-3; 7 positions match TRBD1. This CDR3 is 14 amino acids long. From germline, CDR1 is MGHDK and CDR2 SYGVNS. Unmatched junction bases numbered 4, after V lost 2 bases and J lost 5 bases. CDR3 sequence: CASSEHPGGDTQYF. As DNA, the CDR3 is TGTGCCAGCAGTGAACACCCAGGGGGAGATACGCAGTATTTT.